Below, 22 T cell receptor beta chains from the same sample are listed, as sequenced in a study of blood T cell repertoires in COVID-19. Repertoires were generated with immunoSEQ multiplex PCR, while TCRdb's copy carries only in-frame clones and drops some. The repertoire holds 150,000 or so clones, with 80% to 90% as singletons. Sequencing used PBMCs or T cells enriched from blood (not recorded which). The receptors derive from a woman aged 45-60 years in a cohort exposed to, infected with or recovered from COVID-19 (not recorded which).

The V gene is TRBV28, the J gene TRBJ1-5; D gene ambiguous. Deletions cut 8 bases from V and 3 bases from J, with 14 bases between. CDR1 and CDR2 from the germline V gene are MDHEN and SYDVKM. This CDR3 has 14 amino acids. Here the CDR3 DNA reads TGTGCCAGCGGGTCTCGGGTCACCAATCAGCCCCAGCATTTT. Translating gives CASGSRVTNQPQHF.

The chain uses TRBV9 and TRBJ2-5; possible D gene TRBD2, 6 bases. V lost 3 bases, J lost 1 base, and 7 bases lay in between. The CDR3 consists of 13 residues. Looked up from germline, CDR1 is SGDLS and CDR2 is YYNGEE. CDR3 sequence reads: CASSGTTQETQYF. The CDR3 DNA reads TGTGCCAGCAGCGGGACTACCCAAGAGACCCAGTACTTC. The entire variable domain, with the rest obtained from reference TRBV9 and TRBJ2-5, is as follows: DSGVTQTPKHLITATGQRVTLRCSPRSGDLSVYWYQQSLDQGLQFLIQYYNGEERAKGNILERFSAQQFPDLHSELNLSSLELGDSALYFCASSGTTQETQYFGPGTRLLVL.

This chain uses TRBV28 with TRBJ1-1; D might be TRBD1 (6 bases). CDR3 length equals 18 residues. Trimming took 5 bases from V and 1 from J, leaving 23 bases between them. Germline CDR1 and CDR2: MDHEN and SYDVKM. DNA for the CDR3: TGTGCCAGCAGTACCACCTGGACAGAAAAAGGAAAGAACACTGAAGCTTTCTTT. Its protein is CASSTTWTEKGKNTEAFF. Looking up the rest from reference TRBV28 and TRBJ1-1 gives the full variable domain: DVKVTQSSRYLVKRTGEKVFLECVQDMDHENMFWYRQDPGLGLRLIYFSYDVKMKEKGDIPEGYSVSREKKERFSLILESASTNQTSMYLCASSTTWTEKGKNTEAFFGQGTRLTVV.

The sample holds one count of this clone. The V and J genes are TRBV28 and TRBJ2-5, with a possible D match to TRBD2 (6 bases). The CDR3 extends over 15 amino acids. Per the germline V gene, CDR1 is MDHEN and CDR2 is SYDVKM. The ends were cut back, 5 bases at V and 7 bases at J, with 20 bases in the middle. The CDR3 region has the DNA TGTGCCAGCAGTGAAGGGAGGTCCTGGGGGAGGACCCAGTACTTC. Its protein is CASSEGRSWGRTQYF.

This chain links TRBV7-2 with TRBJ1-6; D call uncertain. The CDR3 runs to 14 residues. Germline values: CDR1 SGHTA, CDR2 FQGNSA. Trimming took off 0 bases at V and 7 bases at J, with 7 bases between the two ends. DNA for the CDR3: TGTGCCAGCAGCTTAGCCAGTTTGAATTCACCCCTCCACTTT. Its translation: CASSLASLNSPLHF.

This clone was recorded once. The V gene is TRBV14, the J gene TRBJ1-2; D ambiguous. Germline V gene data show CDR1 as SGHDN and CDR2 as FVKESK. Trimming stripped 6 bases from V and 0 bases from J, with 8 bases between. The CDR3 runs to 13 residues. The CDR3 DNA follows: TGTGCCAGCAGTTACACAGCTAACTATGGCTACACCTTC. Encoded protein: CASSYTANYGYTF.

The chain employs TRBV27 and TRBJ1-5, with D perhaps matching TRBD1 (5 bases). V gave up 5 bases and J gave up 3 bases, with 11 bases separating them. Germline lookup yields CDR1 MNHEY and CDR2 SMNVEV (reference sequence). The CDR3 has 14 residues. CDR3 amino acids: CASSDRAPNQPQHF. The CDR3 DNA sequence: TGTGCCAGCAGTGACAGAGCACCCAATCAGCCCCAGCATTTT.

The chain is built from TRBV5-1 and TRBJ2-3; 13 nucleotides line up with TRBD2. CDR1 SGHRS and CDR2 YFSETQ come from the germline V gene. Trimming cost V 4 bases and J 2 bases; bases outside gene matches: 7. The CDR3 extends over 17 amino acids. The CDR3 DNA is TGCGCCAGCAGCGGGTGGACTAGCGGGGGTTCCACAGATACGCAGTATTTT. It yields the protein CASSGWTSGGSTDTQYF.

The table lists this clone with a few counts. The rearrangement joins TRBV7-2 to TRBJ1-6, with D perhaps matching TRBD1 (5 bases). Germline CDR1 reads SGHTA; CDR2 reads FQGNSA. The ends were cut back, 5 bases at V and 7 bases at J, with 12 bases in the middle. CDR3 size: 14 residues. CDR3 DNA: TGTGCCAGCAGCCCCAGGGTGAGGAATTCACCCCTCCACTTT. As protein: CASSPRVRNSPLHF. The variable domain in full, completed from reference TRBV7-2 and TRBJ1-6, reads GAGVSQSPSNKVTEKGKDVELRCDPISGHTALYWYRQSLGQGLEFLIYFQGNSAPDKSGLPSDRFSAERTGGSVSTLTIQRTQQEDSAVYLCASSPRVRNSPLHFGNGTRLTVT.

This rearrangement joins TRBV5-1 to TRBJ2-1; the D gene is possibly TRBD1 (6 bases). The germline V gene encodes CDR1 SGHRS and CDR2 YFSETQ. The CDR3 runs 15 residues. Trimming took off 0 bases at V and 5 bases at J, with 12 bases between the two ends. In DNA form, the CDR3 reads TGCGCCAGCAGCTTGGGACAGGAGTTCAACAATGAGCAGTTCTTC. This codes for CASSLGQEFNNEQFF.

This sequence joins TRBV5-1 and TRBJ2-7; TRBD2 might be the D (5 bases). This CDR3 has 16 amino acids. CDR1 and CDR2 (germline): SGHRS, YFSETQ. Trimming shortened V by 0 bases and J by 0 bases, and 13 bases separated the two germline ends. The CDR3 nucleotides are TGCGCCAGCAGCTTGGAATTGGCAGCGGCCTCCTACGAGCAGTACTTC. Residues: CASSLELAAASYEQYF.

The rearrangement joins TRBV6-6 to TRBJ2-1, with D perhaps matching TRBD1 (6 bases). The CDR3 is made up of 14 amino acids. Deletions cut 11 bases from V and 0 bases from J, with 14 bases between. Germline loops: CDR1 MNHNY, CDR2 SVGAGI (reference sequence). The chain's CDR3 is CAVQGQASYNEQFF. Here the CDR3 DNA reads TGTGCCGTACAGGGCCAGGCCTCCTACAATGAGCAGTTCTTC.

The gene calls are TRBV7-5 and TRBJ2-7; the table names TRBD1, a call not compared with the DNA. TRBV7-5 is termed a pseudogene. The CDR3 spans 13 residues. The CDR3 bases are TGTGCCACACGACAGGGGCGCTCCTACGAGCAGTACTTC. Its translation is CATRQGRSYEQYF.

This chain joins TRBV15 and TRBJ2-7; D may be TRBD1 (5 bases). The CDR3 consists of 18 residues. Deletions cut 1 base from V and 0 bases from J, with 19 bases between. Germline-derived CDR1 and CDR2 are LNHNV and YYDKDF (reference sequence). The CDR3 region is CATSRVPIPDRSSYEQYF. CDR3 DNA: TGTGCCACCAGCAGAGTGCCGATCCCCGACAGAAGCTCCTACGAGCAGTACTTC.

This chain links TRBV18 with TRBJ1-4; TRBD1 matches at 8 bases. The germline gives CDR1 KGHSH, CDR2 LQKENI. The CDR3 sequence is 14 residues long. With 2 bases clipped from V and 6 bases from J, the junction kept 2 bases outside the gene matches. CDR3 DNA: TGTGCCAGCTCACCATCAGGGGGCTATGAAAAACTGTTTTTT. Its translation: CASSPSGGYEKLFF. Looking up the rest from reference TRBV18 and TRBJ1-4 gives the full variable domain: NAGVMQNPRHLVRRRGQEARLRCSPMKGHSHVYWYRQLPEEGLKFMVYLQKENIIDESGMPKERFSAEFPKEGPSILRIQQVVRGDSAAYFCASSPSGGYEKLFFGSGTQLSVL.

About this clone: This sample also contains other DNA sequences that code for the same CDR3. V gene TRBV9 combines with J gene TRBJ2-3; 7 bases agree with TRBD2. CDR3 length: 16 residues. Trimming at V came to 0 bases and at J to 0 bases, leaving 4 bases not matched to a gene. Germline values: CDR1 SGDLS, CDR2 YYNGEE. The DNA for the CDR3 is TGTGCCAGCAGCGTAGGGGCTAGCGGTAGCACAGATACGCAGTATTTT. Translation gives CASSVGASGSTDTQYF.

CDR3: CASTHPGFYEQYF. The CDR3, as DNA: TGTGCCAGCACCCATCCGGGGTTTTACGAGCAGTACTTC. The chain joins TRBV6-5 to TRBJ2-7, with D perhaps TRBD2 (5 bases). The CDR3 totals 13 residues. Looked up from germline, CDR1 is MNHEY and CDR2 is SVGAGI. Trimming stripped 7 bases from V and 4 bases from J, with 14 bases between.

The CDR3, as DNA: TGTGCCAGCGGCCCGACAGGGCTCTACACTGAAGCTTTCTTT. Residues: CASGPTGLYTEAFF. V and J are TRBV27 and TRBJ1-1; 7 positions agree with TRBD1. There are 14 residues in the CDR3. Germline lookup yields CDR1 MNHEY and CDR2 SMNVEV (reference sequence). With V trimmed by 8 bases and J by 3 bases, 9 bases remained unmatched.

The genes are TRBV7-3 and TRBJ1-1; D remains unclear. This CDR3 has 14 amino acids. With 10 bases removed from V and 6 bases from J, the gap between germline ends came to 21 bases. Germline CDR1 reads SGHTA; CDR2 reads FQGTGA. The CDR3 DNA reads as TGTGCCACCACTTTCATCGCGCATTATTCTGAAGCTTTCTTT. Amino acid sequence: CATTFIAHYSEAFF.

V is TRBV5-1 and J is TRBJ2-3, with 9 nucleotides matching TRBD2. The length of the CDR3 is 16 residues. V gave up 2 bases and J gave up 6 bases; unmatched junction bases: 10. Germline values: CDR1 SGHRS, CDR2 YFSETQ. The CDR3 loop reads CASSFLAGGPQDTQYF. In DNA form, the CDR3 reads TGCGCCAGCAGCTTTCTGGCGGGAGGGCCGCAGGATACGCAGTATTTT.

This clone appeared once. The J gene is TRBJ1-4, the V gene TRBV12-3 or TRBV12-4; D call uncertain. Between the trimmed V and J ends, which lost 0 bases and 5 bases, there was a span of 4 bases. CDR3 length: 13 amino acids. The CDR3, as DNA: TGTGCCAGCAGTTTAGCTCAAAATGAAAAACTGTTTTTT. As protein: CASSLAQNEKLFF.

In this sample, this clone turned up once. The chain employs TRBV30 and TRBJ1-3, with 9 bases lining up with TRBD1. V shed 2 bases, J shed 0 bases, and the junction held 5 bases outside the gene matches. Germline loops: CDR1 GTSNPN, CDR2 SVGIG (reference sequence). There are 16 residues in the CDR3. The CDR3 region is CAWSLQGASSGNTIYF. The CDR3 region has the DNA TGTGCCTGGAGTTTACAGGGGGCCTCCTCTGGAAACACCATATATTTT.